The clone carrying this TCR beta chain was counted at least ten times. The antigen is not known. One entry per CDR3 protein, called by TCRdb with MiXCR from the reads. The table records 290,000 or so distinct CDR3 sequences, around 9.6% of them present only once. The data stem from a study of T cell repertoires in cytomegalovirus infection. Study findings and constraints: The ex vivo response was dominated by HLA-C-restricted CMV-specific TCR beta clonotypes.

CDR1 MNHEY and CDR2 SVGEGT come from the germline V gene. The CDR3 is 16 residues long. The V gene lost 2 bases and the J gene lost 2 bases, with 12 bases spanning the gap. This receptor was obtained from a human donor in good health (CMV status not recorded). Some clones in this sample may be carry-over from other donors' samples. The sample consisted of PBMCs. This chain links TRBV6-2 or TRBV6-3 with TRBJ2-2; the D call may be TRBD1 or TRBD2 (6 bases each). CDR3 sequence: CASSYLRGPNTGELFF. CDR3 DNA: TGTGCCAGCAGTTACCTCCGGGGGCCTAACACCGGGGAGCTGTTTTTT.